What follows are 20 T cell receptor beta chains derived from one specimen sequenced in a study of T-cell memory formation after mild COVID-19. Each CDR3 protein is one row after TCRdb ran MiXCR on the 5' RACE reads. Of 450,000 or so distinct CDR3 sequences listed, 20% are singletons. Sequencing input: PBMCs or a T cell subset sorted from them (not recorded which). The receptor source for this set is an adult woman who had mild COVID-19 (a few samples of this study predate the infection). Cell type and time point are not known.

This sequence joins TRBV7-9 and TRBJ2-7, with D perhaps TRBD1 or TRBD2 (7 bases each). The V and J ends lost 4 bases and 2 bases respectively, with 18 bases between them. Per the germline V gene, CDR1 is SEHNR and CDR2 is FQNEAQ (reference sequence). The CDR3 consists of 16 residues. In nucleotides, the CDR3 is TGTGCCAGCAGCTACCTGACAGGGAGGGGGGCCTACGAGCAGTACTTC. This codes for CASSYLTGRGAYEQYF.

V is TRBV30 and J is TRBJ2-7; possibly TRBD1 for D (6 bases). V gave up 2 bases and J gave up 2 bases, with 13 bases separating them. This CDR3 contains 14 residues. The V gene's germline CDR1 is GTSNPN and CDR2 SVGIG (reference sequence). CDR3 nucleotide sequence: TGTGCCTGGAGTTCCGGGACATGGACCTACGAGCAGTACTTC. Translated: CAWSSGTWTYEQYF.

The rearrangement links TRBV3-1 to TRBJ1-6, with D unclear. This CDR3 has 15 amino acids. Germline V CDR1 and CDR2: LGHDT, YNNKEL (reference sequence). V lost 5 bases to trimming and J lost 6 bases, with 14 bases between them. CDR3 residues: CASSVRTVGNSPLHF. CDR3 DNA sequence: TGTGCCAGCAGCGTACGGACCGTGGGTAATTCACCCCTCCACTTT.

V gene TRBV5-6 combines with J gene TRBJ2-3; TRBD2 is a possible D gene (5 bases). The germline gives CDR1 SGHDT, CDR2 YYEEEE. The CDR3 is made up of 12 amino acids. V was cut by 3 bases and J by 4 bases, with 6 bases left in between. The CDR3 DNA reads as TGTGCCAGCAGCTCCGGGGCAGATACGCAGTATTTT. Encoded protein: CASSSGADTQYF.

The chain uses TRBV5-1 and TRBJ1-1; D gene uncertain. The V gene's germline CDR1 is SGHRS and CDR2 YFSETQ. The CDR3 contains 16 residues. V was shortened by 4 bases and J by 1 base, with 17 bases between the two germline ends. The CDR3 loop reads CASSPTPFASNTEAFF. CDR3 DNA sequence: TGCGCCAGCAGCCCCACCCCATTTGCCTCGAACACTGAAGCTTTCTTT.

The J gene is TRBJ2-4, the V gene TRBV12-3 or TRBV12-4, with D perhaps TRBD2 (5 bases). Trimming took 2 bases from V and 8 from J, leaving 13 bases between them. The CDR3 runs 14 residues. CDR3 in DNA: TGTGCCAGCAGTTTAAGCCAGACGCGGGACATTCAGTACTTC. Its protein product is CASSLSQTRDIQYF.

This chain links TRBV23-1 with TRBJ2-5, with a tentative D call TRBD2 (5 bases). TRBV23-1 has ORF status, its function being uncertain. The V end was cut by 7 bases, the J end by 4 bases, with 16 bases between. The CDR3 spans 14 residues. The CDR3 here is CASNEASGVETQYF. The DNA for the CDR3 is TGCGCCAGCAATGAAGCTTCCGGGGTAGAGACCCAGTACTTC.

The sample holds a few counts of this clonotype. The chain joins TRBV12-3 or TRBV12-4 to TRBJ1-2; the match to TRBD1 covers 11 bases. V lost 7 bases and J lost 6; bases outside the gene matches: 7. The CDR3 runs to 14 residues. Here the CDR3 reads CASTRTGGFHGYTF. CDR3 DNA: TGTGCCAGCACCCGGACAGGGGGCTTTCATGGCTACACCTTC.

This rearrangement joins TRBV2 to TRBJ1-6; D is ambiguous. This CDR3 has 14 residues. Germline lookup yields CDR1 SNHLY and CDR2 FYNNEI. Trimming stripped 8 bases from V and 13 bases from J, with 21 bases between. The CDR3 DNA reads as TGTGCCAGCGGTCCAAGGTCCCCACCACCTCCCCTCCACTTT. This sequence encodes CASGPRSPPPPLHF.

The rearrangement uses TRBV27 and TRBJ2-7; 9 bases map to TRBD1. V was clipped by 2 bases and J by 4 bases; unmatched bases: 6. Germline lookup yields CDR1 MNHEY and CDR2 SMNVEV (reference sequence). The CDR3 has 15 amino acids. Here the CDR3 reads CASSLRRDRVYEQYF. The CDR3 DNA is TGTGCCAGCAGTTTACGCCGGGACAGGGTATACGAGCAGTACTTC.

This clonotype was seen more than once but under ten times. The chain joins TRBV5-1 to TRBJ2-7, with TRBD2 matching over 8 bases. The CDR3 has 16 amino acids. J gave up 3 bases and V 0 bases, and 8 bases lay outside the gene matches. The germline V gene encodes CDR1 SGHRS and CDR2 YFSETQ. CDR3 amino acids: CASSLGGASGGYEQYF. DNA of the CDR3: TGCGCCAGCAGCTTGGGAGGGGCAAGCGGGGGCTACGAGCAGTACTTC.

The V gene is TRBV5-1, the J gene TRBJ2-7, with D perhaps TRBD1 or TRBD2 (5 bases each). Trimming removed 3 bases at V and 5 bases at J, with 15 bases between. The CDR3 runs to 14 residues. Germline CDR1 SGHRS, CDR2 YFSETQ. The CDR3 sequence: CASSSGTKWNEQYF. CDR3 bases: TGCGCCAGCAGCTCAGGGACCAAGTGGAACGAGCAGTACTTC. Full variable domain (remainder filled in from reference TRBV5-1 and TRBJ2-7): KAGVTQTPRYLIKTRGQQVTLSCSPISGHRSVSWYQQTPGQGLQFLFEYFSETQRNKGNFPGRFSGRQFSNSRSEMNVSTLELGDSALYLCASSSGTKWNEQYFGPGTRLTVT.

The rearrangement joins TRBV7-6 to TRBJ1-3; possible D gene TRBD1, 6 bases. This CDR3 is 16 amino acids long. Germline-derived CDR1 and CDR2 are SGHVS and FNYEAQ. Trimming stripped 0 bases from V and 3 bases from J, with 12 bases between. The CDR3 nucleotides are TGTGCCAGCAGCTTAGCGCTCGGGGGCGGTGGAAACACCATATATTTT. As protein: CASSLALGGGGNTIYF.

This chain connects TRBV30 to TRBJ2-1, with D possibly matching TRBD1 (6 bases). V lost 2 bases, J lost 10 bases, and 12 bases lay in between. Per the germline V gene, CDR1 is GTSNPN and CDR2 is SVGIG (reference sequence). The CDR3 covers 12 residues. The CDR3 DNA sequence: TGTGCCTGGAGTCCAACCGGGACAGAGCAGTTCTTC. Protein sequence: CAWSPTGTEQFF. The variable domain in full, completed from reference TRBV30 and TRBJ2-1, reads SQTIHQWPATLVQPVGSPLSLECTVEGTSNPNLYWYRQAAGRGLQLLFYSVGIGQISSEVPQNLSASRPQDRQFILSSKKLLLSDSGFYLCAWSPTGTEQFFGPGTRLTVL.

The table lists this clonotype with a few counts. The chain combines TRBV7-2 with TRBJ2-7; D not certain. The V and J ends lost 4 bases and 2 bases respectively, with 15 bases between them. Germline CDR1 is SGHTA and CDR2 is FQGNSA. CDR3 length equals 15 residues. The CDR3 DNA sequence: TGTGCCAGCAGCTCCTCGTATGTATCAACCTACGAGCAGTACTTC. This sequence encodes CASSSSYVSTYEQYF.

The chain is built from TRBV19 and TRBJ1-5, with 9 bases matching TRBD1. The CDR3 length is 15 residues. J gave up 7 bases and V 8 bases, and 12 bases lay outside the gene matches. Per germline, CDR1 LNHDA and CDR2 SQIVND (reference sequence). DNA for the CDR3: TGTGCCAGTGGGGACAGGGTCCAGGTTGTCCAGCCCCAGCATTTT. It is translated as CASGDRVQVVQPQHF.

This clonotype was picked up many times. This chain links TRBV7-2 with TRBJ2-3, with 12 bases aligning to TRBD2. The CDR3 has 18 residues. Per germline, CDR1 SGHTA and CDR2 FQGNSA. With V trimmed by 0 bases and J by 1 base, 5 bases remained unmatched. The CDR3 DNA is TGTGCCAGCAGCTTAGCGCCCCTAGCGGGAGGGCGCACAGATACGCAGTATTTT. Its translation is CASSLAPLAGGRTDTQYF. The whole variable domain, remainder taken from reference TRBV7-2 and TRBJ2-3, is GAGVSQSPSNKVTEKGKDVELRCDPISGHTALYWYRQSLGQGLEFLIYFQGNSAPDKSGLPSDRFSAERTGGSVSTLTIQRTQQEDSAVYLCASSLAPLAGGRTDTQYFGPGTRLTVL.

There are a few counts of this clonotype. The V gene is TRBV15, the J gene TRBJ1-2; D is possibly TRBD1 (5 bases). Germline V CDR1 and CDR2: LNHNV, YYDKDF (reference sequence). V lost 3 bases and J 1 base, leaving 9 bases between the germline ends. CDR3 length equals 14 residues. The CDR3 sequence is CATSSRDRNYGYTF. The CDR3 nucleotides are TGTGCCACCAGCAGTCGGGACCGTAACTATGGCTACACCTTC.

This clonotype was recorded many times. J is TRBJ1-2 and V is TRBV12-3 or TRBV12-4; D remains ambiguous. The V and J ends lost 4 bases and 7 bases respectively, with 10 bases between them. CDR3 length: 12 amino acids. CDR3 in amino acids: CASSSRFGGYTF. Written as DNA, the CDR3 is TGTGCCAGCAGTTCCAGGTTCGGTGGCTACACCTTC.

This clonotype has at least ten counts. V usage is TRBV12-3 or TRBV12-4 and J usage is TRBJ1-5; D gene ambiguous. The CDR3 totals 14 residues. The germline V and J ends were trimmed by 6 bases and 1 base, with 10 bases remaining between them. CDR3 sequence: CASSFGGSNQPQHF. The CDR3 DNA is TGTGCCAGCAGCTTTGGTGGCAGCAATCAGCCCCAGCATTTT.